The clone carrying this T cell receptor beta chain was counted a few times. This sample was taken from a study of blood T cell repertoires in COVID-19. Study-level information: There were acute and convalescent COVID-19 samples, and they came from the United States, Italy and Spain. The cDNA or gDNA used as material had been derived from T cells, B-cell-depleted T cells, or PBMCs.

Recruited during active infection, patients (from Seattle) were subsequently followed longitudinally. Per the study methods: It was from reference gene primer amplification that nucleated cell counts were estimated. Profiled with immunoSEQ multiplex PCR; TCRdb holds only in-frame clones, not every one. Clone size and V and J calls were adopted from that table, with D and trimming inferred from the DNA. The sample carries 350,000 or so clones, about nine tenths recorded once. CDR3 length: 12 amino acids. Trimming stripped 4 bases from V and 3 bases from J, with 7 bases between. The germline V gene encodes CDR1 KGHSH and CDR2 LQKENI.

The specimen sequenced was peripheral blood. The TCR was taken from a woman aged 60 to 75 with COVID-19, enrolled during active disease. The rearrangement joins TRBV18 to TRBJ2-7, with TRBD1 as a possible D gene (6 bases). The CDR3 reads CASSQQGYEQYF. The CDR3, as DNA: TGTGCCAGCTCACAACAGGGCTACGAGCAGTACTTC.